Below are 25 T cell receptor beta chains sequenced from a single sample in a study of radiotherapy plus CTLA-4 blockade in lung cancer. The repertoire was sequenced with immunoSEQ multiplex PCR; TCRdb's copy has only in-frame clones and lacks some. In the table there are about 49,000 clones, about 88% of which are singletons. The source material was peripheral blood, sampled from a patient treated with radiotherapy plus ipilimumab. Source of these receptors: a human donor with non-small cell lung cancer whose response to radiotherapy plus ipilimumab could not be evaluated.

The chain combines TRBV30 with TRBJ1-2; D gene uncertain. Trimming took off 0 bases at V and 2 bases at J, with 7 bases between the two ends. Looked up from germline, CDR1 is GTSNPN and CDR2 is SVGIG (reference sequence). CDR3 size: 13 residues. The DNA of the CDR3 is TGTGCCTGGAGTGTACAGTTCAACTATGGCTACACCTTC. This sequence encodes CAWSVQFNYGYTF.

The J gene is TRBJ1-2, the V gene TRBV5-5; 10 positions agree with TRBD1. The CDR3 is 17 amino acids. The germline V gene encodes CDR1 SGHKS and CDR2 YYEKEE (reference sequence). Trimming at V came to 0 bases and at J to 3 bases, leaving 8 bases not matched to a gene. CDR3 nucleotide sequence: TGTGCCAGCAGCTTGGCCGGGACAGGGGTTGGGTACTATGGCTACACCTTC. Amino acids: CASSLAGTGVGYYGYTF.

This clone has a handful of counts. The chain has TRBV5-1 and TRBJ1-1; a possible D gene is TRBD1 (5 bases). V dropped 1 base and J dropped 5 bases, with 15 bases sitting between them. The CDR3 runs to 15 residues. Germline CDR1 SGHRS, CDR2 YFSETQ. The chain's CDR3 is CASSLSGREGTEAFF. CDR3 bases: TGCGCCAGCAGCTTGTCCGGCAGGGAGGGGACTGAAGCTTTCTTT.

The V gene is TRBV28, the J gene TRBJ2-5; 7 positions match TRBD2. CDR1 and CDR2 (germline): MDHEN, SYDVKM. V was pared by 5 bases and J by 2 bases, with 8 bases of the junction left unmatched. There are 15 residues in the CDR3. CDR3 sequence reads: CASSPWTRPQETQYF. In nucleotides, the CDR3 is TGTGCCAGCAGTCCCTGGACTAGACCACAAGAGACCCAGTACTTC.

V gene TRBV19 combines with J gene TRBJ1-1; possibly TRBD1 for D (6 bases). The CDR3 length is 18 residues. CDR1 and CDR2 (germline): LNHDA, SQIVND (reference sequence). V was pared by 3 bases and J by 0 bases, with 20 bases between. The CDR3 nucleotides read TGTGCCAGTAGTATCTTCGGGGGGGCCCTACCCCTGAACACTGAAGCTTTCTTT. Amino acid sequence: CASSIFGGALPLNTEAFF.

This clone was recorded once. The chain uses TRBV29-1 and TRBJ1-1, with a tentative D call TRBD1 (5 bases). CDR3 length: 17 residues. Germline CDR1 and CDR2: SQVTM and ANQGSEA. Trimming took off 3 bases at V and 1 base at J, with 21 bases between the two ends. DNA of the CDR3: TGCAGCGTTGATCCCGGGACTTATAGCTCCTCGAACACTGAAGCTTTCTTT. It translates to CSVDPGTYSSSNTEAFF.

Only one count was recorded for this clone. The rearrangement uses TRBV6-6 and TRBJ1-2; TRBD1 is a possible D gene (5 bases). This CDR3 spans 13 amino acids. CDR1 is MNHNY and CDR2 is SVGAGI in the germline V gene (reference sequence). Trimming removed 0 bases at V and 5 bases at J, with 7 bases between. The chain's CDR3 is CASSYSTVYGYTF. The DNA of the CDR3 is TGTGCCAGCAGTTACTCGACAGTATATGGCTACACCTTC.

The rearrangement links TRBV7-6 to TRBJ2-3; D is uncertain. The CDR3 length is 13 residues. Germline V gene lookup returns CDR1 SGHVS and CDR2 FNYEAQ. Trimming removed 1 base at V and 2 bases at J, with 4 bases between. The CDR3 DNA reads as TGTGCCAGCAGCTTAGTTCTCACAGATACGCAGTATTTT. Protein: CASSLVLTDTQYF.

The CDR3, as DNA: TGTGCCAGCTCTACGGGGGGTAACTATGGCTACACCTTC. This encodes CASSTGGNYGYTF. The rearrangement uses TRBV28 and TRBJ1-2; possibly TRBD1 for D (5 bases). Germline assignment: CDR1 MDHEN and CDR2 SYDVKM. This CDR3 contains 13 residues. V lost 8 bases to trimming and J lost 1 base, with 11 bases between them.

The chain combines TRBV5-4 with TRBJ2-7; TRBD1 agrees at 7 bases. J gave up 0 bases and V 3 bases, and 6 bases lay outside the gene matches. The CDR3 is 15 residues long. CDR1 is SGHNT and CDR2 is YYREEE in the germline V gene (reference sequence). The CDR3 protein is CASSSKDRSSYEQYF. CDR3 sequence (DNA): TGTGCCAGCAGCTCAAAGGACAGGAGCTCCTACGAGCAGTACTTC. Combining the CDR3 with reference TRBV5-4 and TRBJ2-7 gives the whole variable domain ETGVTQSPTHLIKTRGQQVTLRCSSQSGHNTVSWYQQALGQGPQFIFQYYREEENGRGNFPPRFSGLQFPNYSSELNVNALELDDSALYLCASSSKDRSSYEQYFGPGTRLTVT.

For the CDR3, the DNA is TGCGCCAGCAGCCCTGGACAGGGGGCAGTATTTGTAGAGACCCAGTACTTC. It is translated as CASSPGQGAVFVETQYF. The chain couples TRBV4-1 to TRBJ2-5; TRBD1 agrees at 11 bases. V shed 4 bases and J 4 bases; nucleotides not matched to a gene: 11. The CDR3 consists of 17 residues. CDR1 and CDR2 from the germline V gene are MGHRA and YSYEKL.

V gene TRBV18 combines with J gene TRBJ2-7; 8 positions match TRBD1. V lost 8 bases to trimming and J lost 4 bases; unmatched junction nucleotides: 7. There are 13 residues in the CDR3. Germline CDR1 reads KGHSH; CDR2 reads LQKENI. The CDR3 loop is CASIMTGDYEQYF. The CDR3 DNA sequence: TGTGCCAGCATTATGACAGGGGATTACGAGCAGTACTTC.

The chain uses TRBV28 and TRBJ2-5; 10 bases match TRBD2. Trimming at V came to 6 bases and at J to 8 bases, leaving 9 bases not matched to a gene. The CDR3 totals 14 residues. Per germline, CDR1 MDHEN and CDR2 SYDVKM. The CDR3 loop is CASSWTSGPSTQYF. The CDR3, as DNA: TGTGCCAGCAGCTGGACTAGCGGTCCGTCTACCCAGTACTTC.

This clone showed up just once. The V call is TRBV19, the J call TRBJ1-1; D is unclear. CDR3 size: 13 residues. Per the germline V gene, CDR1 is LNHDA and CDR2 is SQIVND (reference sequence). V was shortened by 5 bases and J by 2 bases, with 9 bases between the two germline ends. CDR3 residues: CASSLGLNTEAFF. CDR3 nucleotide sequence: TGTGCCAGTAGTCTGGGCCTCAACACTGAAGCTTTCTTT.

The CDR3 here is CASSTPRGADYEQYF. DNA of the CDR3: TGTGCCAGTAGTACCCCAAGGGGCGCCGACTACGAGCAGTACTTC. The chain recombines TRBV19 with TRBJ2-7; the D gene is possibly TRBD1 (5 bases). From germline, CDR1 is LNHDA and CDR2 SQIVND (reference sequence). V was clipped by 4 bases and J by 3 bases, with 16 bases between them. This CDR3 spans 15 amino acids.

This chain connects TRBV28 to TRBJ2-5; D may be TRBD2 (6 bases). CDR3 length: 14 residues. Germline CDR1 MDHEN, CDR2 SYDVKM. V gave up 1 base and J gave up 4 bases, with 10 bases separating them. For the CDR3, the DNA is TGTGCCAGCAGTTTATTCGGGGGTATAGAGACCCAGTACTTC. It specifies CASSLFGGIETQYF.

The CDR3 DNA is TGTGCCAGCAGTTTATCAGGGGGCCCGGGTCAGCCCCAGCATTTT. This gives the protein CASSLSGGPGQPQHF. V usage is TRBV27 and J usage is TRBJ1-5; 7 bases agree with TRBD1. CDR1 is MNHEY and CDR2 is SMNVEV in the germline V gene (reference sequence). The CDR3 extends over 15 amino acids. J was trimmed by 6 bases and V by 0 bases; bases with no gene match: 5.

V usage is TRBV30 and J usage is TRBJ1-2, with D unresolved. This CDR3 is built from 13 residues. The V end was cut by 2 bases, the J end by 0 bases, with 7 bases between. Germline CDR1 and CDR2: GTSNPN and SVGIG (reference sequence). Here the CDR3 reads CAWSSFSNYGYTF. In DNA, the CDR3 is TGTGCCTGGAGTTCCTTTTCTAACTATGGCTACACCTTC. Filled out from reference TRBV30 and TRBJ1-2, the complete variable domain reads SQTIHQWPATLVQPVGSPLSLECTVEGTSNPNLYWYRQAAGRGLQLLFYSVGIGQISSEVPQNLSASRPQDRQFILSSKKLLLSDSGFYLCAWSSFSNYGYTFGSGTRLTVV.

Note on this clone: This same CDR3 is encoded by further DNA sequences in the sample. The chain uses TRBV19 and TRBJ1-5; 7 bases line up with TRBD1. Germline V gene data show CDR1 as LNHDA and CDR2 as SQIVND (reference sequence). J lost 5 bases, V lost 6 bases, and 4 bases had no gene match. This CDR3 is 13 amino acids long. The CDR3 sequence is CASSRTGDQPQHF. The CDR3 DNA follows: TGTGCCAGTAGCCGGACAGGCGATCAGCCCCAGCATTTT.

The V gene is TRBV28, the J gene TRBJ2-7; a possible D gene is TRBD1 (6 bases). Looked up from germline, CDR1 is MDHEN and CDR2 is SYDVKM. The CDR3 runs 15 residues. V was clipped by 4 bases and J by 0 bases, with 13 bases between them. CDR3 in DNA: TGTGCCAGCAGTTATAGGACAGCGAGCTCCTACGAGCAGTACTTC. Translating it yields CASSYRTASSYEQYF.

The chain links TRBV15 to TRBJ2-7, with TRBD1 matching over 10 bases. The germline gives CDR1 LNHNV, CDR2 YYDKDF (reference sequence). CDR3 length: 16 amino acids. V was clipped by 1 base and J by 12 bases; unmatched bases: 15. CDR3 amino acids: CATSRVTPGQGKLRYF. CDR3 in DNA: TGTGCCACCAGCAGAGTGACTCCGGGACAGGGGAAACTTCGGTACTTC.

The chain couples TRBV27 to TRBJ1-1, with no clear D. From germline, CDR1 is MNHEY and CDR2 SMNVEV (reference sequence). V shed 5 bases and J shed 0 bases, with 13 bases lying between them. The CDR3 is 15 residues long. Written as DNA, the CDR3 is TGTGCCAGCAGTCCGACGGCAGCGATGAACACTGAAGCTTTCTTT. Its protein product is CASSPTAAMNTEAFF.

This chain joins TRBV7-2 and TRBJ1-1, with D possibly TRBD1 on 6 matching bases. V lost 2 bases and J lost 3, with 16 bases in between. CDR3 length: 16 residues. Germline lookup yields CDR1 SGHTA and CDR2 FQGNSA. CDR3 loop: CASSLTPWDIHTEAFF. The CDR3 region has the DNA TGTGCCAGCAGCTTAACCCCCTGGGACATTCACACTGAAGCTTTCTTT.

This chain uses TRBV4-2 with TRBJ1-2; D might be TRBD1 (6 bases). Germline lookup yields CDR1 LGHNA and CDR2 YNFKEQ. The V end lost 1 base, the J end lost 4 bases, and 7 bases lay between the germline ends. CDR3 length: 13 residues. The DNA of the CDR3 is TGTGCCAGCAGCCAAGGACAGGTCTATGGCTACACCTTC. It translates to CASSQGQVYGYTF.

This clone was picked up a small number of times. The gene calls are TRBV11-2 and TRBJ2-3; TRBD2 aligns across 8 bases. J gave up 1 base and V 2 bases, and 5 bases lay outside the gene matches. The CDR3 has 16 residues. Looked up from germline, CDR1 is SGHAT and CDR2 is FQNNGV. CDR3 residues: CASSLTGTRGTDTQYF. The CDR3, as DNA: TGTGCCAGCAGCTTAACCGGGACTAGGGGCACAGATACGCAGTATTTT.